The 25 T cell receptor beta chains below come from one sample, sequenced in a study of blood T cell repertoires in COVID-19. The data were produced by immunoSEQ multiplex PCR, yet TCRdb's version contains in-frame clones alone and is incomplete. The sample has roughly 54,000 clones; about 82% are singletons. The sample comprised peripheral blood. Receptor source: a woman aged 55-75 years with acute or convalescent COVID-19.

This chain uses TRBV18 with TRBJ1-2, with 9 bases aligning to TRBD1. Looked up from germline, CDR1 is KGHSH and CDR2 is LQKENI. This CDR3 has 13 amino acids. The junction had 3 bases not matched to a gene; V was cut back by 6 bases and J by 4 bases. The CDR3 DNA reads as TGTGCCAGCTCGGAGGGACAGGGCTATGGCTACACCTTC. This codes for CASSEGQGYGYTF.

V is TRBV18 and J is TRBJ1-4, with TRBD1 as a possible D gene (5 bases). The CDR3 is 15 residues long. From germline, CDR1 is KGHSH and CDR2 LQKENI. V lost 6 bases and J 8 bases, leaving 19 bases between the germline ends. This CDR3 reads CASSTRVGRDEKLFF. CDR3 DNA: TGTGCCAGCTCGACCAGGGTGGGTCGAGACGAAAAACTGTTTTTT.

This clone is a singleton in its sample. V gene TRBV2 combines with J gene TRBJ1-1; D possibly corresponds to TRBD1 (5 bases). Germline V CDR1 and CDR2: SNHLY, FYNNEI. The CDR3 runs to 11 residues. The V and J ends lost 5 bases and 11 bases respectively, with 12 bases between them. The CDR3 DNA reads as TGTGCCAGCAGTTTTATGGAGGGGGCTTTCTTT. This translates into CASSFMEGAFF.

The CDR3 coding sequence is TGTGCCAGCAGCTACTACGGGGGGGGTGAGCAGTTCTTC. This sequence encodes CASSYYGGGEQFF. The V call is TRBV5-8, the J call TRBJ2-1, with 8 bases identical to TRBD2. V trimming: 3 bases; J trimming: 9 bases; junction bases outside the gene matches: 5. Germline V gene sequence: CDR1 SGHTS, CDR2 YDEGEE. The CDR3 extends over 13 amino acids.

The rearrangement links TRBV15 to TRBJ1-2; 8 nucleotides agree with TRBD1. This CDR3 has 14 amino acids. The germline V gene encodes CDR1 LNHNV and CDR2 YYDKDF (reference sequence). Trimming cost V 1 base and J 7 bases; bases outside gene matches: 5. This chain's CDR3 is CATSRAQGAGGYTF. In DNA, the CDR3 is TGTGCCACCAGCAGAGCCCAGGGGGCGGGTGGCTACACCTTC. Filled out from reference TRBV15 and TRBJ1-2, the complete variable domain reads DAMVIQNPRYQVTQFGKPVTLSCSQTLNHNVMYWYQQKSSQAPKLLFHYYDKDFNNEADTPDNFQSRRPNTSFCFLDIRSPGLGDTAMYLCATSRAQGAGGYTFGSGTRLTVV.

The chain couples TRBV6-1 to TRBJ1-2; the match to TRBD1 covers 8 bases. Germline V gives CDR1 MNHNS, CDR2 SASEGT. The length of the CDR3 is 14 residues. Trimming cost V 3 bases and J 4 bases; bases outside gene matches: 4. The CDR3 is CASSEGQAPYGYTF. The CDR3 DNA reads as TGTGCCAGCAGTGAGGGACAGGCGCCCTATGGCTACACCTTC.

The chain combines TRBV5-1 with TRBJ1-2; 12 bases align to TRBD1. The trim removed 3 bases at V and 7 bases at J, leaving 4 bases unmatched. Germline V gene data show CDR1 as SGHRS and CDR2 as YFSETQ. The CDR3 has 14 amino acids. The CDR3 nucleotides read TGCGCCAGCAGCTCGGGACAGGGGGCGGGTGGCTACACCTTC. The encoded protein is CASSSGQGAGGYTF.

The J gene is TRBJ2-5, the V gene TRBV11-2, with 7 bases fitting TRBD1. The ends lost 5 bases at V and 5 bases at J; junction bases unmatched: 8. This CDR3 contains 14 residues. Germline-derived CDR1 and CDR2 are SGHAT and FQNNGV. CDR3 DNA sequence: TGTGCCAGCAGCCAAAGACAGGGTTTGGAGACCCAGTACTTC. This encodes CASSQRQGLETQYF.

The V and J genes are TRBV7-9 and TRBJ2-1; the D gene is possibly TRBD1 (6 bases). This CDR3 is built from 15 residues. V was clipped by 1 base and J by 2 bases, with 9 bases between them. CDR1 is SEHNR and CDR2 is FQNEAQ in the germline V gene (reference sequence). CDR3 bases: TGTGCCAGCAGCTTAGACAGGGTTACCTACAATGAGCAGTTCTTC. Protein: CASSLDRVTYNEQFF.

This sequence joins TRBV7-9 and TRBJ2-1; D remains unclear. Germline CDR1 is SEHNR and CDR2 is FQNEAQ (reference sequence). The V end was cut by 5 bases, the J end by 8 bases, with 7 bases between. The CDR3 spans 11 residues. The CDR3 region is CASSLSYEQFF. Written as DNA, the CDR3 is TGTGCCAGCAGCCTAAGCTATGAGCAGTTCTTC.

The chain employs TRBV6-5 and TRBJ1-1; D ambiguous. The V gene lost 2 bases and the J gene lost 2 bases, with 12 bases spanning the gap. The germline V gene has CDR1 MNHEY and CDR2 SVGAGI. This CDR3 has 15 amino acids. In DNA, the CDR3 is TGTGCCAGCAGTTACGGTGGAGGGCTTAACACTGAAGCTTTCTTT. Translation: CASSYGGGLNTEAFF.

The chain couples TRBV29-1 to TRBJ1-1; D is undetermined. The V and J ends lost 6 bases and 3 bases respectively, with 11 bases between them. The germline V gene has CDR1 SQVTM and CDR2 ANQGSEA. CDR3 length: 12 residues. CDR3 sequence: CSVKTDYTEAFF. In DNA form, the CDR3 reads TGCAGCGTCAAGACTGATTACACTGAAGCTTTCTTT.

The chain has TRBV3-1 (or the pseudogene TRBV3-2) and TRBJ2-3, with 11 bases that match TRBD2. The CDR3 sequence is 16 residues long. Germline loops: CDR1 LGHDT, CDR2 YNNKEL (reference sequence). V lost 2 bases to trimming and J lost 2 bases; unmatched junction nucleotides: 3. The CDR3 coding sequence is TGTGCCAGCAGCCAACGACTAGCGGGGACCACAGATACGCAGTATTTT. Amino acids: CASSQRLAGTTDTQYF.

CDR3 in amino acids: CASSLEADGSAEAFF. CDR3 DNA sequence: TGCGCCAGCAGCTTGGAAGCCGACGGTAGCGCTGAAGCTTTCTTT. The V gene is TRBV5-1, the J gene TRBJ1-1, with D unresolved. The CDR3 loop spans 15 amino acids. V was trimmed by 0 bases and J by 6 bases, leaving 15 bases between them. Germline loops: CDR1 SGHRS, CDR2 YFSETQ.

This sequence joins TRBV28 and TRBJ1-2; the D is unclear. The CDR3 loop spans 15 amino acids. CDR1 MDHEN and CDR2 SYDVKM come from the germline V gene. Deletions cut 6 bases from V and 5 bases from J, with 19 bases between. The chain's CDR3 is CASRGNGGVGYGYTF. In nucleotides, the CDR3 is TGTGCCAGCAGGGGAAACGGCGGGGTCGGATATGGCTACACCTTC.

This chain uses TRBV7-7 with TRBJ1-3, with D possibly TRBD1 on 6 matching bases. The V gene lost 5 bases and the J gene lost 2 bases, with 13 bases spanning the gap. The CDR3 totals 15 residues. Looked up from germline, CDR1 is SSHAT and CDR2 is FNYEAQ (reference sequence). CDR3 protein: CASSRGAGAGNTIYF. CDR3 in DNA: TGTGCCAGCAGCCGAGGGGCAGGGGCTGGAAACACCATATATTTT.

V and J are TRBV2 and TRBJ1-5, with 9 positions matching TRBD1. J was trimmed by 7 bases and V by 5 bases; bases with no gene match: 9. Germline CDR1 is SNHLY and CDR2 is FYNNEI. The CDR3 is 15 amino acids. CDR3: CASSSGTGRKQPQHF. CDR3 coding DNA: TGTGCCAGCAGTTCCGGGACAGGGAGGAAACAGCCCCAGCATTTT.

The chain recombines TRBV5-6 with TRBJ2-3, with TRBD2 identical over 14 bases. CDR3 length: 16 residues. V was clipped by 3 bases and J by 4 bases; unmatched bases: 4. CDR1 is SGHDT, CDR2 YYEEEE, per germline. CDR3 sequence: CASSWGLAGEPDTQYF. The CDR3 region has the DNA TGTGCCAGCAGCTGGGGACTAGCGGGAGAGCCAGATACGCAGTATTTT.

In its sample, this clone was seen once. This sequence joins TRBV4-1 and TRBJ1-3; tentatively, D is TRBD1 (6 bases). The CDR3 has 17 residues. Germline V CDR1 and CDR2: MGHRA, YSYEKL. The V gene lost 4 bases and the J gene lost 0 bases, with 16 bases spanning the gap. This CDR3 reads CASSPTMGAPSGNTIYF. CDR3 DNA sequence: TGCGCCAGCAGCCCTACTATGGGGGCTCCCTCTGGAAACACCATATATTTT.

This chain uses TRBV9 with TRBJ2-3; 7 nucleotides line up with TRBD2. The CDR3 covers 16 residues. Germline V lookup: CDR1 SGDLS, CDR2 YYNGEE. V lost 0 bases, J lost 2 bases, and 6 bases stayed unmatched. The CDR3: CASSVAGGRVTDTQYF. CDR3 DNA sequence: TGTGCCAGCAGCGTAGCGGGAGGTCGGGTCACAGATACGCAGTATTTT.

This chain connects TRBV6-5 to TRBJ2-1; 10 bases are shared with TRBD2. J was trimmed by 7 bases and V by 2 bases; bases with no gene match: 8. The CDR3 sequence is 16 residues long. Germline V gives CDR1 MNHEY, CDR2 SVGAGI. The CDR3 region is CASSYPTSGPVNEQFF. The CDR3, as DNA: TGTGCCAGCAGTTACCCGACTAGCGGGCCTGTTAATGAGCAGTTCTTC.

As for this clone: This CDR3 is also generated by other DNA sequences in the sample. V usage is TRBV18 and J usage is TRBJ1-1; 10 nucleotides align to TRBD1. The CDR3 loop spans 14 amino acids. V lost 6 bases to trimming and J lost 3 bases; unmatched junction nucleotides: 4. CDR1 and CDR2 from the germline V gene are KGHSH and LQKENI. CDR3 nucleotides: TGTGCCAGCTCCAGACAGGGGGCCGACACTGAAGCTTTCTTT. It encodes CASSRQGADTEAFF.

The CDR3 region has the DNA TGTGCCAGCAGCTTAGATGCGACAGGGAGAGGAACTGAAGCTTTCTTT. The encoded protein is CASSLDATGRGTEAFF. The rearrangement links TRBV7-2 to TRBJ1-1; TRBD1 agrees at 7 bases. The J segment lost 5 bases and the V segment lost 1 base, leaving 10 bases of the junction unmatched. The CDR3 extends over 16 amino acids. Germline loops: CDR1 SGHTA, CDR2 FQGNSA.

V and J are TRBV19 and TRBJ2-7; D may be TRBD2 (6 bases). The V gene lost 4 bases and the J gene lost 1 base, with 26 bases spanning the gap. The length of the CDR3 is 19 residues. Germline CDR1 reads LNHDA; CDR2 reads SQIVND (reference sequence). CDR3 in amino acids: CASSTYSHRPGLRSYEQYF. The CDR3 nucleotides are TGTGCCAGTAGTACATATTCACACCGTCCGGGACTTCGATCCTACGAGCAGTACTTC.

The table lists this clone with a count of one. V usage is TRBV5-1 and J usage is TRBJ1-6; a weak D match, TRBD1 (6 bases). Trimming cost V 4 bases and J 9 bases, with 11 bases left between them. Germline CDR1 SGHRS, CDR2 YFSETQ. This CDR3 region has 13 residues. CDR3 coding DNA: TGCGCCAGCAGCACAGGGATAAGTTCACCCCTCCACTTT. It yields the protein CASSTGISSPLHF.